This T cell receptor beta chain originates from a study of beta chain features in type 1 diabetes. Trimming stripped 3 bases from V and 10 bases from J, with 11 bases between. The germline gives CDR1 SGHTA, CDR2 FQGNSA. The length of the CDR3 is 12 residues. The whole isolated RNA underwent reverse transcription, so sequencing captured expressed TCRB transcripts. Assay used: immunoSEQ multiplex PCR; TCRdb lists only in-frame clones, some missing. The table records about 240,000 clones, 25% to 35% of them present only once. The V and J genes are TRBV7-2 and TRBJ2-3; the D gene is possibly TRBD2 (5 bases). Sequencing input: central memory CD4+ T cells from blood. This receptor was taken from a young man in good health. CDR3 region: CASSFSMRAQYF. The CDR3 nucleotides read TGTGCCAGCAGCTTCAGCATGAGGGCGCAGTATTTT.